This passage covers 5 T cell receptor beta chains from one sample sequenced in a study of post-analysis software for immune sequencing data. Study-wide findings and caveats: Elevated frequency relative to controls characterized 4 or 5 TRBV segments in patients, TRBV5-6, TRBV5-1 and TRBV20-1 among them.

For these receptors, no antigen is known. Each TCR beta cDNA library carried unique molecular identifiers. MiXCR was run by TCRdb on the PCR reads, yielding one entry per CDR3 protein. The table includes 650,000 to 850,000 distinct CDR3 sequences, around 45% detected once. The sequencing sample was made of blood. The receptors shown here come from a girl aged 10 to 17 with multiple sclerosis.

This chain joins TRBV7-9 and TRBJ2-5, with D possibly TRBD2 on 6 matching bases. The length of the CDR3 is 14 residues. Per the germline V gene, CDR1 is SEHNR and CDR2 is FQNEAQ (reference sequence). V lost 6 bases and J 4 bases, leaving 15 bases between the germline ends. The CDR3 DNA reads as TGTGCCAGCAGGCCCCCCCTGGGGGGAGAGACCCAGTACTTC. Its translation is CASRPPLGGETQYF.

This clonotype showed up just a few times. The gene calls are TRBV6-5 and TRBJ2-3; TRBD2 is a possible D gene (6 bases). Per the germline V gene, CDR1 is MNHEY and CDR2 is SVGAGI. The V end lost 3 bases, the J end lost 1 base, and 17 bases lay between the germline ends. There are 17 residues in the CDR3. The CDR3 region has the DNA TGTGCCAGCAGTTATGCGGGACTGGCCCCAGGCACAGATACGCAGTATTTT. Translation gives CASSYAGLAPGTDTQYF.

This clonotype was recorded a few times. Its ends do not fully match the called genes, so a read error is possible. The chain couples TRBV9 to TRBJ1-2, with D maybe TRBD1 (5 bases). This CDR3 contains 14 residues. The germline CDR1 and CDR2 sequences are SGDLS and YYNGEE. Here the CDR3 reads CASSVETGLYGYTF. DNA of the CDR3: TGTGCCAGCAGTGTAGAAACAGGTCTCTATGGCTACACCTTC.

The gene calls are TRBV10-3 and TRBJ2-1, with TRBD2 matching 9 bases. V was clipped by 6 bases and J by 8 bases; unmatched bases: 8. This CDR3 has 14 amino acids. Germline V gene lookup returns CDR1 ENHRY and CDR2 SYGVKD. The DNA for the CDR3 is TGTGCCATCAGCCCAGGACTAGCGTGGGATGAGCAGTTCTTC. Residues: CAISPGLAWDEQFF.

A few counts support this clonotype. The rearrangement joins TRBV29-1 to TRBJ2-1, with 9 bases aligning to TRBD2. The trim removed 6 bases at V and 6 bases at J, leaving 9 bases unmatched. Germline lookup yields CDR1 SQVTM and CDR2 ANQGSEA. The CDR3 extends over 14 amino acids. CDR3 region: CSVMTAGGANEQFF. DNA for the CDR3: TGCAGCGTAATGACGGCGGGAGGGGCCAATGAGCAGTTCTTC.